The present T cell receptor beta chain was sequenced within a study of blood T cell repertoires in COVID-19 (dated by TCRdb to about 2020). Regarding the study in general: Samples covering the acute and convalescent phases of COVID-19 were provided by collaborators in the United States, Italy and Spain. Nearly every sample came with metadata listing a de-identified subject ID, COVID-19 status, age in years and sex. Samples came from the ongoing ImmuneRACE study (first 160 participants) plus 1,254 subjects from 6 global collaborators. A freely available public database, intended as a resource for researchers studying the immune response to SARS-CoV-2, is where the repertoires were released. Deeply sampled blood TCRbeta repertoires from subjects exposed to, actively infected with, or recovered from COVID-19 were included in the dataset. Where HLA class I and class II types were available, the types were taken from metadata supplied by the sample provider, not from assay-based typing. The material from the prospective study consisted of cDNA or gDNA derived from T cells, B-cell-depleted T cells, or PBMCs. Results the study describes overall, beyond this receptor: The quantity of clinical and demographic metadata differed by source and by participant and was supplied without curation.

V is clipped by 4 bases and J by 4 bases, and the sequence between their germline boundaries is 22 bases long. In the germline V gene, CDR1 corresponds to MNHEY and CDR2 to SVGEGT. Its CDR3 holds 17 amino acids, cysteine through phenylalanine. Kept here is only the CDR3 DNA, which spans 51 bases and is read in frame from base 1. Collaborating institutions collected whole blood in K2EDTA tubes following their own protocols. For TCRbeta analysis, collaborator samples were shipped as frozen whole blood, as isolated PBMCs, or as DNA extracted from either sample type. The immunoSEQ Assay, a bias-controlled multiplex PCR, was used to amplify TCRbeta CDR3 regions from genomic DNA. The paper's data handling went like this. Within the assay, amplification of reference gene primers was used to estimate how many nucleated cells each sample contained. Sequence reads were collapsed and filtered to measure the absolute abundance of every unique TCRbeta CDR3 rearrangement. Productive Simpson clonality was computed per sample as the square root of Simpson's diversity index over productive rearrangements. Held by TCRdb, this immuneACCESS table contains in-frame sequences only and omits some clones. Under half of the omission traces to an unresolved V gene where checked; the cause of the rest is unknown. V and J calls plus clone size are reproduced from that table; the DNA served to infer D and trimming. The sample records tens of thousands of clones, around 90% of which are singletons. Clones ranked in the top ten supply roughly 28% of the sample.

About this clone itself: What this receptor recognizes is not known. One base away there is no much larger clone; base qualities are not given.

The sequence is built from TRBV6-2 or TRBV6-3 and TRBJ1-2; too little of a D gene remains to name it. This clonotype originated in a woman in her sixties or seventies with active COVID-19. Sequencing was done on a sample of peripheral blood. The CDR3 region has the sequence CASSSGRTWGVSYGYTF. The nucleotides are TGTGCCAGCAGTTCCGGACGGACGTGGGGAGTCTCCTATGGCTACACCTTC.